These 4 T cell receptor beta chains were sequenced from one sample in a study of T cell repertoires in cytomegalovirus infection (dated by TCRdb to between 2018 and 2020). TCRdb records Illumina HiSeq 1500 as the sequencer. The public sequencing data were trimmed at Q25 with fastp and processed into clonotypes with MiXCR by TCRdb, which kept only in-frame beta chains. Rows matching on CDR3 protein sequence are summarized as one entry with the most common DNA and genes. For this sample there are 80,000 to 130,000 distinct CDR3 sequences; 23% appear just once. The top ten hold around 40% of the sample. The sequenced sample consisted of CD8+ T cells from PBMCs. These receptors all stem from a human donor in good health (CMV status not recorded). Some clones in this sample may be carry-over from other donors' samples.

This clonotype has a handful of counts. This chain uses TRBV20-1 with TRBJ2-7, with 11 bases fitting TRBD2. The germline V gene encodes CDR1 DFQATT and CDR2 SNEGSKA (reference sequence). V gave up 3 bases and J gave up 1 base; unmatched junction bases: 8. The CDR3 contains 16 residues. CDR3: CSARPLLAGESYEQYF. In DNA, the CDR3 is TGCAGTGCTAGGCCCTTACTAGCGGGGGAGTCCTACGAGCAGTACTTC.

Only a few counts were recorded for this clonotype. V and J are TRBV7-8 and TRBJ1-5, with D unresolved. CDR3 size: 12 residues. Trimming took off 5 bases at V and 4 bases at J, with 6 bases between the two ends. The germline V gene encodes CDR1 SGHVS and CDR2 FQNEAQ. CDR3 nucleotide sequence: TGTGCCAGCAGCCACGTGAATCAGCCCCAGCATTTT. Protein product: CASSHVNQPQHF.

The chain employs TRBV7-9 and TRBJ2-7, with D possibly being TRBD2 (6 bases). This CDR3 comprises 14 residues. CDR1 SEHNR and CDR2 FQNEAQ come from the germline V gene (reference sequence). Trimming shortened V by 0 bases and J by 7 bases, and 13 bases separated the two germline ends. CDR3 sequence (DNA): TGTGCCAGCAGCTTAGCAACTAGCCGGGGGGAGCAGTACTTC. Its translation: CASSLATSRGEQYF.

This clonotype was seen repeatedly, ten times or more. The CDR3 DNA follows: TGTGCCAGCAGCTTGGGCAGGACAGGGTACAATGAGCAGTTCTTC. Translating gives CASSLGRTGYNEQFF. This chain links TRBV7-9 with TRBJ2-1; TRBD1 matches 8 bases. V lost 3 bases and J lost 4; bases outside the gene matches: 5. The CDR3 loop spans 15 amino acids. Germline V lookup: CDR1 SEHNR, CDR2 FQNEAQ (reference sequence).